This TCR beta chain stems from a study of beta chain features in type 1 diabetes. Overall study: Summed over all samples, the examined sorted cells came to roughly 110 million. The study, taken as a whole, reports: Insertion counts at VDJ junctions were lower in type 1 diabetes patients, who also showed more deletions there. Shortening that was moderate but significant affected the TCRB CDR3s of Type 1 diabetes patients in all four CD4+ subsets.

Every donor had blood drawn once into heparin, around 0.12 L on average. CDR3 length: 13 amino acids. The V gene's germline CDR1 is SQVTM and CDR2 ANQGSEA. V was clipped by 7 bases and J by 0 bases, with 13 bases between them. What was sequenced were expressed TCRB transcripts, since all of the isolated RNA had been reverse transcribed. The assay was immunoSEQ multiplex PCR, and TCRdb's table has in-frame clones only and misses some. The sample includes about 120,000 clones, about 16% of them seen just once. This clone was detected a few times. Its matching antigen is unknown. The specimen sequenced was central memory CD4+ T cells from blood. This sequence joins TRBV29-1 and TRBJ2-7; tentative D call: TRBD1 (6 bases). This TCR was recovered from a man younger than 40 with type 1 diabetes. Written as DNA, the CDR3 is TGCAGCGCCGCCACAGGGAGCTCCTACGAGCAGTACTTC. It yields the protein CSAATGSSYEQYF.